These T cell receptor beta chains were read from a single sample in a study of T cell responses to AZD1222 COVID-19 vaccine. Data came from immunoSEQ multiplex PCR; TCRdb stores just in-frame clones and leaves some out. The sample has roughly 120,000 clones, 88% seen once; the top ten hold roughly 4.4%. Sequencing was performed on peripheral blood, taken on day 0 of AZD1222 vaccination. Receptors originate from an adult in good health. The CDR3 runs from the conserved cysteine through the conserved F or W. A D gene is named only where the DNA matches it firmly. Size is omitted from some rows. Given values are once, few, many or a class for expanded clones.

D: -; V: TRBV12-3/TRBV12-4; J: TRBJ1-2; size: -; length: 12; CDR3: CASTRGVYGYTF; DNA: TGTGCCAGCACCCGGGGGGTCTATGGCTACACCTTC
D: TRBD1; V: TRBV18; J: TRBJ1-2; size: -; length: 11; CDR3: CASSRQGSYTF; DNA: TGTGCCAGCTCACGACAGGGTTCCTACACCTTC
D: TRBD1; V: TRBV7-3; J: TRBJ2-3; size: -; length: 14; CDR3: CASSSTGGVDTQYF; DNA: TGTGCCAGCAGCTCTACAGGGGGCGTTGATACGCAGTATTTT
D: -; V: TRBV12-5; J: TRBJ1-1; size: -; length: 13; CDR3: CASDGRRSTEAFF; DNA: TGTGCTAGCGATGGGAGGCGCTCCACTGAAGCTTTCTTT
D: -; V: TRBV5-1; J: TRBJ2-3; size: -; length: 15; CDR3: CASSFWDGDTDTQYF; DNA: TGCGCCAGCAGCTTTTGGGATGGAGACACAGATACGCAGTATTTT
D: -; V: TRBV6-1; J: TRBJ2-5; size: -; length: 14; CDR3: CASSESTAKETQYF; DNA: TGTGCCAGCAGTGAATCGACGGCTAAAGAGACCCAGTACTTC
D: -; V: TRBV28; J: TRBJ1-1; size: -; length: 16; CDR3: CASSLPRTGPNTEAFF; DNA: TGTGCCAGCAGTTTGCCCCGAACAGGGCCGAACACTGAAGCTTTCTTT
D: -; V: TRBV7-2; J: TRBJ2-3; size: -; length: 16; CDR3: CASSLVSLATTDTQYF; DNA: TGTGCCAGCAGCTTAGTGAGCCTAGCTACCACAGATACGCAGTATTTT
D: TRBD2; V: TRBV10-1; J: TRBJ2-7; size: -; length: 14; CDR3: CASSEHSGSGEQYF; DNA: TGCGCCAGCAGCGAACATAGCGGGAGCGGGGAGCAGTACTTC
D: -; V: TRBV28; J: TRBJ1-2; size: -; length: 12; CDR3: CASRTGFYGYTF; DNA: TGTGCCAGCAGAACCGGGTTCTATGGCTACACCTTC
D: TRBD1; V: TRBV19; J: TRBJ1-3; size: few; length: 16; CDR3: CASSIPTGTGGNTIYF; DNA: TGTGCCAGTAGTATTCCCACCGGGACAGGGGGGAACACCATATATTTT
D: -; V: TRBV21-1; J: TRBJ2-1; size: -; length: 12; CDR3: CASRASGSQQFF; DNA: TGTGCCAGCAGGGCTAGCGGGAGTCAGCAGTTCTTC
D: -; V: TRBV28; J: TRBJ1-1; size: once; length: 16; CDR3: CASSYPIDSRNTEAFF; DNA: TGTGCCAGCAGTTACCCGATTGACAGTCGGAACACTGAAGCTTTCTTT
D: -; V: TRBV25-1; J: TRBJ2-7; size: -; length: 13; CDR3: CASSETGSYEQYF; DNA: TGTGCCAGCAGTGAAACAGGGTCCTACGAGCAGTACTTC
D: -; V: TRBV7-8; J: TRBJ1-6; size: -; length: 12; CDR3: CASSQGVSPLHF; DNA: TGTGCCAGCAGCCAAGGGGTTTCACCCCTCCACTTT
D: TRBD1; V: TRBV28; J: TRBJ1-1; size: -; length: 15; CDR3: CASTGTGGMNTEAFF; DNA: TGTGCCAGTACCGGGACAGGGGGAATGAACACTGAAGCTTTCTTT
D: TRBD1; V: TRBV6-6; J: TRBJ1-5; size: few; length: 14; CDR3: CASSHGQGAQPQHF; DNA: TGTGCCAGCAGTCACGGACAGGGGGCCCAGCCCCAGCATTTT
D: -; V: TRBV29-1; J: TRBJ1-2; size: -; length: 9; CDR3: CSVDKGYTF; DNA: TGCAGCGTTGACAAAGGCTACACCTTC
D: -; V: TRBV11-2; J: TRBJ1-3; size: -; length: 17; CDR3: CASSLGTQPISGNTIYF; DNA: TGTGCCAGCAGCTTAGGGACACAGCCGATTTCTGGAAACACCATATATTTT
D: -; V: TRBV5-8; J: TRBJ1-4; size: -; length: 15; CDR3: CASSLDSQGNEKLFF; DNA: TGTGCCAGCAGCTTGGATTCACAGGGTAATGAAAAACTGTTTTTT
D: -; V: TRBV5-1; J: TRBJ1-4; size: -; length: 15; CDR3: CASSFNRQANEKLFF; DNA: TGCGCCAGCAGCTTCAACAGGCAGGCTAATGAAAAACTGTTTTTT
D: -; V: TRBV7-9; J: TRBJ2-1; size: once; length: 15; CDR3: CASSQSISSYNEQFF; DNA: TGTGCCAGCAGCCAGTCAATTAGCTCCTACAATGAGCAGTTCTTC
D: TRBD1; V: TRBV27; J: TRBJ1-2; size: -; length: 15; CDR3: CASSFTATGGISYTF; DNA: TGTGCCAGCAGTTTCACAGCGACAGGGGGTATTAGCTACACCTTC
D: TRBD1; V: TRBV9; J: TRBJ2-5; size: -; length: 18; CDR3: CASSFPMDRPESQETQYF; DNA: TGTGCCAGCAGCTTTCCTATGGACAGGCCCGAATCCCAAGAGACCCAGTACTTC
D: -; V: TRBV5-1; J: TRBJ1-1; size: once; length: 16; CDR3: CASSLDLREMNTEAFF; DNA: TGCGCCAGCAGCTTGGACCTCAGAGAAATGAACACTGAAGCTTTCTTT
D: -; V: TRBV4-3; J: TRBJ1-1; size: -; length: 17; CDR3: CASSQDRGGHLNTEAFF; DNA: TGCGCCAGCAGCCAAGATCGGGGGGGACACTTGAACACTGAAGCTTTCTTT
D: TRBD1; V: TRBV7-8; J: TRBJ1-3; size: -; length: 14; CDR3: CASSHRGSGNTIYF; DNA: TGTGCCAGCAGCCACAGGGGATCTGGAAACACCATATATTTT
D: -; V: TRBV2; J: TRBJ1-5; size: once; length: 12; CDR3: CASSDEGQPQHF; DNA: TGTGCCAGCAGTGACGAAGGACAGCCCCAGCATTTT
D: TRBD2; V: TRBV3-1/TRBV3-2; J: TRBJ2-1; size: -; length: 15; CDR3: CASSQMASGSAEQFF; DNA: TGTGCCAGCAGCCAAATGGCTAGCGGGAGCGCTGAGCAGTTCTTC
D: -; V: TRBV4-2; J: TRBJ1-1; size: once; length: 15; CDR3: CASSQDRAANTEAFF; DNA: TGTGCCAGCAGCCAAGATAGGGCAGCCAACACTGAAGCTTTCTTT
D: TRBD1; V: TRBV6-1; J: TRBJ1-2; size: -; length: 17; CDR3: CASSELWDRAPIYGYTF; DNA: TGTGCCAGCAGTGAACTTTGGGACAGGGCCCCCATCTATGGCTACACCTTC
D: -; V: TRBV5-1; J: TRBJ1-3; size: -; length: 13; CDR3: CASTLGDGNTIYF; DNA: TGCGCCAGCACCTTGGGTGATGGAAACACCATATATTTT
D: -; V: TRBV4-2; J: TRBJ1-3; size: -; length: 18; CDR3: CASSQDPWGPFSGNTIYF; DNA: TGTGCCAGCAGCCAAGATCCCTGGGGACCCTTCTCTGGAAACACCATATATTTT
D: -; V: TRBV7-2; J: TRBJ1-2; size: -; length: 15; CDR3: CASSLAARGNYGYTF; DNA: TGTGCCAGCAGCTTAGCGGCCAGGGGAAACTATGGCTACACCTTC
D: TRBD1; V: TRBV7-9; J: TRBJ1-2; size: -; length: 14; CDR3: CASSLGGTGYGYTF; DNA: TGTGCCAGCAGCTTAGGTGGGACAGGGTATGGCTACACCTTC
D: -; V: TRBV28; J: TRBJ2-2; size: -; length: 15; CDR3: CASSLWSINTGELFF; DNA: TGTGCCAGCAGTTTATGGTCGATTAACACCGGGGAGCTGTTTTTT
D: TRBD1; V: TRBV18; J: TRBJ1-4; size: -; length: 14; CDR3: CASSRQGGDEKLFF; DNA: TGTGCCAGCTCACGACAGGGTGGGGATGAAAAACTGTTTTTT
D: -; V: TRBV6-6; J: TRBJ1-2; size: -; length: 13; CDR3: CASSQDADYGYTF; DNA: TGTGCCAGCAGTCAGGACGCTGACTATGGCTACACCTTC
D: -; V: TRBV4-1; J: TRBJ2-5; size: -; length: 15; CDR3: CASSQAWTTQETQYF; DNA: TGCGCCAGCAGCCAAGCTTGGACAACCCAAGAGACCCAGTACTTC
D: TRBD2; V: TRBV9; J: TRBJ2-1; size: -; length: 15; CDR3: CASSVSASGSIEQFF; DNA: TGTGCCAGCAGCGTATCGGCTAGCGGGAGCATTGAGCAGTTCTTC